This T cell receptor (beta chain) was recorded in a study of blood T cell repertoires in COVID-19. At the level of the study: The origin of the acute and convalescent COVID-19 samples was the United States, Italy and Spain. PBMCs, B-cell-depleted T cells, or T cells provided the cDNA or gDNA that made up the material.

The CDR3 is 13 residues long. The germline CDR1 and CDR2 sequences are ENHRY and SYGVKD. V lost 8 bases and J lost 1, with 11 bases in between. Profiled with immunoSEQ multiplex PCR; TCRdb holds only in-frame clones, not every one. The top ten clones hold more than 5.5% of a sample with some 150,000 clones, roughly 84% of them seen once. Material for sequencing was peripheral blood. This sequence joins TRBV10-3 and TRBJ1-1; D unresolved. The TCR comes from a woman in her forties or fifties in a cohort sampled during active or convalescent COVID-19. In DNA form, the CDR3 reads TGTGCCATCTTGGCAGATGGGAACACTGAAGCTTTCTTT. Protein sequence: CAILADGNTEAFF.